Sequencing of this T cell receptor beta chain was carried out in a study of shared clonotypes between healthy human individuals. Study overall: Used for every donor were three CD4 naive, three CD4 memory, two CD8 naive and one CD8 memory plate.

Deletions cut 3 bases from V and 5 bases from J, with 10 bases between. Germline V CDR1 and CDR2: SQVTM, ANQGSEA. CDR3 length equals 13 residues. Each subset's genomic DNA was split evenly across several immunoSEQ plates. Approximately 220 ng DNA, about 33,000 T cell genomes, went into each sorted-subset replicate PCR. Authors' processing steps: With immunoSEQ giving junction-only sequences and no quality scores, filtering differed. TCRdb keeps only in-frame clones here, not all; method: immunoSEQ multiplex PCR. The V and J calls and clone size are taken from that table; D and trimming were inferred from the DNA. The data hold some 2,000,000 clones, with around 95% observed a single time.

The sequencing input was naive CD4+ T cells sorted from blood. Regarding subset: CD45RA+ positively selected. The receptor was isolated from a man younger than 35 in good health. The chain combines TRBV29-1 with TRBJ1-4; no definite D call. The CDR3 DNA is TGCAGCGTTGACCGCGGGCTCAATGAAAAACTGTTTTTT. This codes for CSVDRGLNEKLFF.